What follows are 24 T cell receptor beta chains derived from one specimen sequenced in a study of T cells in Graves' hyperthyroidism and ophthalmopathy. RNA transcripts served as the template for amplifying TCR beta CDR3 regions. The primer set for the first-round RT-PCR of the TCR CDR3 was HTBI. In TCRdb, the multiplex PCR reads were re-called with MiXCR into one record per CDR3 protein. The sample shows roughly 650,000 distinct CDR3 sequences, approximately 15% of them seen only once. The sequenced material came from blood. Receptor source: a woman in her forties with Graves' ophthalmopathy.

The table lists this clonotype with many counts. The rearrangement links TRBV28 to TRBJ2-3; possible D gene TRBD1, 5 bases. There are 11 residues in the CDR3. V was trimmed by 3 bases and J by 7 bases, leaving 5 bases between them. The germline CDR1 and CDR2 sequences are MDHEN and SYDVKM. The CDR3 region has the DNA TGTGCCAGCAGTTTGGGGCATACGCAGTATTTT. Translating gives CASSLGHTQYF.

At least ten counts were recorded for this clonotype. The CDR3 nucleotides read TGTGCCAGCAGTGCGGAAGGGACAGCGAACACCGGGGAGCTGTTTTTT. It translates to CASSAEGTANTGELFF. This rearrangement joins TRBV2 to TRBJ2-2; 7 nucleotides align to TRBD1. The V gene's germline CDR1 is SNHLY and CDR2 FYNNEI. V shed 4 bases, J shed 0 bases, and the junction held 5 bases outside the gene matches. This CDR3 has 16 residues.

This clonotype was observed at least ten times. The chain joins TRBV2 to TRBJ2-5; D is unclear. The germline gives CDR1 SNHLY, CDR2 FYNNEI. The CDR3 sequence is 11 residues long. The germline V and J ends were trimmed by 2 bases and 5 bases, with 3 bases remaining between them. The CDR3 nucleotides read TGTGCCAGCAGTGAATACGAGACCCAGTACTTC. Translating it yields CASSEYETQYF.

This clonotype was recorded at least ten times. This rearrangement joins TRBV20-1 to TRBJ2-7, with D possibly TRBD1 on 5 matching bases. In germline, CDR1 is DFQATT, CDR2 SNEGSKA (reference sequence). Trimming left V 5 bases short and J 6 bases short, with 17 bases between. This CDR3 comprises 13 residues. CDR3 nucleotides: TGCAGTGCTCGCTCGCAGGGTAGGGGCGAGCAGTACTTC. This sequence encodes CSARSQGRGEQYF.

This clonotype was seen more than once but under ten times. The CDR3 spells CATSDSRGISYEQYF. The CDR3 coding sequence is TGTGCCACCAGTGATAGTCGGGGCATCTCCTACGAGCAGTACTTC. The rearrangement links TRBV24-1 to TRBJ2-7; D is possibly TRBD1 or TRBD2 (5 bases each). The CDR3 covers 15 residues. The germline gives CDR1 KGHDR, CDR2 SFDVKD. V lost 3 bases to trimming and J lost 0 bases, with 11 bases between them.

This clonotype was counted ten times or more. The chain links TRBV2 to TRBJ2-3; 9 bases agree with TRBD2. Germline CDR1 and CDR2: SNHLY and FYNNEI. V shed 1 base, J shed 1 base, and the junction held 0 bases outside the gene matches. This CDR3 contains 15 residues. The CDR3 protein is CASSEERGGTDTQYF. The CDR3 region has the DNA TGTGCCAGCAGTGAAGAGCGGGGGGGCACAGATACGCAGTATTTT.

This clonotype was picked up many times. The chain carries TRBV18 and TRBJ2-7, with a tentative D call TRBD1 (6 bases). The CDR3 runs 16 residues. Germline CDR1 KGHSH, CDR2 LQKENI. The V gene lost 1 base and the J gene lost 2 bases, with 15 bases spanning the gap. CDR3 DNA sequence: TGTGCCAGCTCACCACTTCCCAGGGGACGTACCTACGAGCAGTACTTC. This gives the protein CASSPLPRGRTYEQYF.

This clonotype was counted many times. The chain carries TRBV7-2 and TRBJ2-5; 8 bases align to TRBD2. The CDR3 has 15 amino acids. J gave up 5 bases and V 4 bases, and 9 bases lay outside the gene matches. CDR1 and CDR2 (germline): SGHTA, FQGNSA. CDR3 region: CASSWDGGASETQYF. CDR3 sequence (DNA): TGTGCCAGCAGCTGGGACGGGGGGGCTAGTGAGACCCAGTACTTC.

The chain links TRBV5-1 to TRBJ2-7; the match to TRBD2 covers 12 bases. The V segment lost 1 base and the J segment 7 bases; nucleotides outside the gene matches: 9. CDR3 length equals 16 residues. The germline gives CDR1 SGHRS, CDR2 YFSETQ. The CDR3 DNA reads TGCGCCAGCAGCTTGTTGGCTAGCGGGAGGGCTCGGGAGCAGTACTTC. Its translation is CASSLLASGRAREQYF.

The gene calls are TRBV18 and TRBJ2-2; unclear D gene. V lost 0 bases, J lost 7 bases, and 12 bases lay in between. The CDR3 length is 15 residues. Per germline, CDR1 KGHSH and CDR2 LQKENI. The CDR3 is CASSPPANPNGELFF. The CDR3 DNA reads TGTGCCAGCTCACCACCTGCAAACCCGAACGGGGAGCTGTTTTTT.

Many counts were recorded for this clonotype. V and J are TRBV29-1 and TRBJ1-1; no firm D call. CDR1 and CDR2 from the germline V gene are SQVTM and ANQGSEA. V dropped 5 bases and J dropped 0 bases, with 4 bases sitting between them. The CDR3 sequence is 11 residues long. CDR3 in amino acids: CSVTVNTEAFF. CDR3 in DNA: TGCAGCGTTACAGTGAACACTGAAGCTTTCTTT.

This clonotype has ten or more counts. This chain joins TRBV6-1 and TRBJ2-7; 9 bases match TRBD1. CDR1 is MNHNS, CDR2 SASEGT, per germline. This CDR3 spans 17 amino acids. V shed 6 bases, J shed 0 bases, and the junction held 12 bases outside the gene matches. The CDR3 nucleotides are TGTGCCAGCAGGGCCCCGGTGGGGACAGGGTCCTCCTACGAGCAGTACTTC. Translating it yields CASRAPVGTGSSYEQYF.

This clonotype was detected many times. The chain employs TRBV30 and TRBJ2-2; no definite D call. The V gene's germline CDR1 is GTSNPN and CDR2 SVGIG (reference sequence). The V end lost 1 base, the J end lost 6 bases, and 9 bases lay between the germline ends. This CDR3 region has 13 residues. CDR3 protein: CAWSDDWPGELFF. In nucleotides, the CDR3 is TGTGCCTGGAGTGATGACTGGCCCGGGGAGCTGTTTTTT.

CDR3: CATQRDRGYTF. The DNA of the CDR3 is TGTGCCACCCAACGGGACAGAGGCTACACCTTC. The chain has TRBV24-1 and TRBJ1-2; 7 bases agree with TRBD1. The CDR3 sequence is 11 residues long. V lost 9 bases and J lost 8; bases outside the gene matches: 5. Germline V gene data show CDR1 as KGHDR and CDR2 as SFDVKD.

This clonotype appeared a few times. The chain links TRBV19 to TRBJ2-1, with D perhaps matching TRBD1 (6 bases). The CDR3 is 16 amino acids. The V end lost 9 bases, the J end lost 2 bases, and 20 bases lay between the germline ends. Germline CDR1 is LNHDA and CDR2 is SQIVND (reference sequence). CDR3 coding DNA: TGTGCCAGCATCTCTGATACAGGGTCGCCCTACAATGAGCAGTTCTTC. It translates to CASISDTGSPYNEQFF.

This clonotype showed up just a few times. CDR3 loop: CATSRNRGEKLFF. CDR3 nucleotides: TGTGCCACCAGCAGAAACAGGGGTGAAAAACTGTTTTTT. The V and J genes are TRBV15 and TRBJ1-4; 7 bases are shared with TRBD1. The CDR3 covers 13 residues. Germline trimming cut 2 bases from V and 7 bases from J; bases unmatched to any gene: 1. The germline V gene has CDR1 LNHNV and CDR2 YYDKDF (reference sequence).

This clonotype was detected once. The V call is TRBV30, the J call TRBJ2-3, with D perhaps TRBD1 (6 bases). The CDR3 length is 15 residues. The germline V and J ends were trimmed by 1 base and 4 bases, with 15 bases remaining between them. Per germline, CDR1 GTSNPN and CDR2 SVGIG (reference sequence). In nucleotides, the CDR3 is TGTGCCTGGAGTGAAGGACAGAAGAAATCAGATACGCAGTATTTT. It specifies CAWSEGQKKSDTQYF. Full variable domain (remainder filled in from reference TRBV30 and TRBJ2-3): SQTIHQWPATLVQPVGSPLSLECTVEGTSNPNLYWYRQAAGRGLQLLFYSVGIGQISSEVPQNLSASRPQDRQFILSSKKLLLSDSGFYLCAWSEGQKKSDTQYFGPGTRLTVL.

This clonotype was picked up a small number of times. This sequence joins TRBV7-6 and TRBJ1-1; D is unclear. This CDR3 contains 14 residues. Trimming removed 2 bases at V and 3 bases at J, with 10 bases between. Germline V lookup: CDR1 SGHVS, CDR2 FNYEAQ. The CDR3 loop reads CASSLFRTDTEAFF. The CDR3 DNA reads TGTGCCAGCAGCTTATTTCGGACGGACACTGAAGCTTTCTTT.

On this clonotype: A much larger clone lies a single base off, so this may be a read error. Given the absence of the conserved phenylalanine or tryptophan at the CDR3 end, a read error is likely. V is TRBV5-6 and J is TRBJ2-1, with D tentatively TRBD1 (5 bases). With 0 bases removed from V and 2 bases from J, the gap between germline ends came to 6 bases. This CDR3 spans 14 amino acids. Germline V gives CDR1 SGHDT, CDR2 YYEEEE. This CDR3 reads CASSLEGTYNEQFS. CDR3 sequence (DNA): TGTGCCAGCAGCTTGGAGGGGACCTACAATGAGCAGTTCTCC.

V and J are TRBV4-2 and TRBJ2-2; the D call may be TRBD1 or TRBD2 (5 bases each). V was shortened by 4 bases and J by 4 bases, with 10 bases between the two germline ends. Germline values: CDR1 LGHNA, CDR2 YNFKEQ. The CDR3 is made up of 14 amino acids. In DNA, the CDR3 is TGTGCCAGCAGCCCCGGGGCCATCACCGGGGAGCTGTTTTTT. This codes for CASSPGAITGELFF.

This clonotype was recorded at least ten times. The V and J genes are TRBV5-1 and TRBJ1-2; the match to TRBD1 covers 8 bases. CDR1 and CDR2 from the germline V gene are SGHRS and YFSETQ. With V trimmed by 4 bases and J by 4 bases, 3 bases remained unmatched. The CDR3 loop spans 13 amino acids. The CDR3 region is CASSMGQAYGYTF. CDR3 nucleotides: TGCGCCAGCAGCATGGGACAGGCCTATGGCTACACCTTC.

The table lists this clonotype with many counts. The chain's CDR3 is CASSLQWADTQYF. Written as DNA, the CDR3 is TGTGCCAGCAGTCTACAATGGGCAGATACGCAGTATTTT. V is TRBV12-3 or TRBV12-4 and J is TRBJ2-3; D is uncertain. The CDR3 runs 13 residues. Trimming left V 5 bases short and J 4 bases short, with 10 bases between.

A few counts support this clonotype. In DNA form, the CDR3 reads TGTGCCAGCAGCCCTCTAGCGAAGACAGATACGCAGTATTTT. Its translation is CASSPLAKTDTQYF. The rearrangement joins TRBV7-2 to TRBJ2-3; maybe TRBD2 (6 bases). This CDR3 contains 14 residues. Germline CDR1 is SGHTA and CDR2 is FQGNSA. V was shortened by 5 bases and J by 3 bases, with 12 bases between the two germline ends.

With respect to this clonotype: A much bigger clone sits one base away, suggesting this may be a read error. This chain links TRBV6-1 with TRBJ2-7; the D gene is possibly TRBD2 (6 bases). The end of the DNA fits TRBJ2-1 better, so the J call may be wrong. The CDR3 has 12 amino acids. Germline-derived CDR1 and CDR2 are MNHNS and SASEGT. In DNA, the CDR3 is TGTGCCAGCAGTGATCGGGGGTACGAGCAGTTCTTC. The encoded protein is CASSDRGYEQFF.